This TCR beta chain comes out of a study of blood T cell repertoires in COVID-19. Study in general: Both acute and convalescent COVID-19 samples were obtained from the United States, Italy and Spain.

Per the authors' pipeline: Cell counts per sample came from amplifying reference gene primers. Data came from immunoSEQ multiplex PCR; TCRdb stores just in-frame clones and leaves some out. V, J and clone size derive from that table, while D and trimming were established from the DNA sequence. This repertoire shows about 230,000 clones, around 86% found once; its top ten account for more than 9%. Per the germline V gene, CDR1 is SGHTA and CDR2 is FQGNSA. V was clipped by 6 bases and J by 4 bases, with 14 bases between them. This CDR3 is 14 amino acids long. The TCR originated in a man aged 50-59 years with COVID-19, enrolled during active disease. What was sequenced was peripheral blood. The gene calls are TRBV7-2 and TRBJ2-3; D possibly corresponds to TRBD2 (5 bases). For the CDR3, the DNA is TGTGCCAGCAGTCCTGACTACGGGGCAGATACGCAGTATTTT. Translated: CASSPDYGADTQYF.